A single T cell receptor (beta chain) is shown here with its context. Its antigen remains unidentified. Per-base quality was not reported, and no clone a single base away is much larger than it. The data were taken from a study of control samples from healthy donors and cancer patients (dated by TCRdb to the early 2020s). CDR1 and CDR2 are read off the germline V gene as LGHNT and FRNRAP. Its CDR3 holds 13 amino acids, cysteine through phenylalanine. Only the CDR3 portion is preserved as DNA: 39 bases, with reading frame beginning at the first base. From V the trimming removes 6 bases and from J it removes 8 bases, while the gene matches leave 4 bases of the junction unaccounted for. The library was built by means of the immunoSEQ multiplex PCR assay. TCRdb limited this immuneACCESS table to in-frame rearrangements with V and J called. A share of clones is missing; checked studies link under half to unresolved V genes, and the rest is unexplained. Within this sample are under 200,000 clones, with 90% to 95% of them counted one time only. The ten largest clonotypes hold 12% to 15% of the sample.

Sequenced: PBMCs. The V and J segments used are TRBV12-5 and TRBJ1-6; the central 7 bases match TRBD1. The clonotype comes from a man aged 55-75 years with colorectal cancer. CDR3 region: CASGPGTDSPLHF. The DNA is TGTGCTAGTGGACCTGGGACAGATTCACCCCTCCACTTT.